Listed below are T cell receptor beta chains from one sample, sequenced in a study of blood T cell repertoires in COVID-19. Produced via immunoSEQ multiplex PCR; TCRdb's table is partial and in-frame only. The table records about 250,000 clones, 83% of them present only once. Sequencing was carried out using peripheral blood. Every receptor here comes from a man aged 80 or over with acute or convalescent COVID-19. Each CDR3 is given with its conserved first and last residue. The D gene is left open where the match is weak.

D gene	V gene	J gene	CDR3 length	CDR3 protein	CDR3 DNA
NA	TRBV18	TRBJ2-2	13	CASSSGATGELFF	TGTGCCAGCTCTTCAGGGGCGACCGGGGAGCTGTTTTTT
TRBD2	TRBV7-2	TRBJ2-5	17	CASSLGTSGGRRETQYF	TGTGCCAGCAGCTTAGGAACTAGCGGGGGTAGGAGAGAGACCCAGTACTTC
NA	TRBV6-2/TRBV6-3	TRBJ2-1	14	CASSYLRDSDEQFF	TGTGCCAGCAGTTACCTGAGGGACTCCGATGAGCAGTTCTTC
TRBD1	TRBV11-2	TRBJ2-7	15	CASSFGQGSTYEQYF	TGTGCCAGCAGCTTTGGACAGGGCTCGACCTACGAGCAGTACTTC
NA	TRBV2	TRBJ2-2	13	CASRFRATGELFF	TGTGCCAGCAGATTCAGGGCCACCGGGGAGCTGTTTTTT
TRBD2	TRBV11-2	TRBJ2-7	15	CASSLVGGRGGEQYF	TGTGCCAGCAGCTTAGTTGGGGGGCGGGGGGGAGAGCAGTACTTC
TRBD1	TRBV3-1/TRBV3-2	TRBJ1-6	16	CASSPTDRVANSPLHF	TGTGCCAGCAGTCCAACGGACAGGGTGGCAAATTCACCCCTCCACTTT
TRBD2	TRBV4-1	TRBJ2-5	15	CASSQERTSGETQYF	TGCGCCAGCAGCCAAGAGAGGACTAGCGGGGAGACCCAGTACTTC
NA	TRBV6-1	TRBJ1-5	15	CASSDGAWYNQPQHF	TGTGCCAGCAGTGATGGGGCGTGGTACAATCAGCCCCAGCATTTT
NA	TRBV11-1	TRBJ2-3	13	CASIAEGADTQYF	TGTGCCAGCATCGCGGAAGGCGCAGATACGCAGTATTTT
NA	TRBV27	TRBJ1-6	13	CASSPDNRSPLHF	TGTGCCAGCAGTCCTGACAACCGTTCACCCCTCCACTTT
TRBD1	TRBV7-9	TRBJ1-1	15	CASSSGTGGYTEAFF	TGTGCCAGCAGCTCCGGGACAGGGGGGTACACTGAAGCTTTCTTT
TRBD2	TRBV3-1/TRBV3-2	TRBJ2-1	14	CASSQRGEDSEQFF	TGTGCCAGCAGCCAGCGGGGGGAAGACAGTGAGCAGTTCTTC
NA	TRBV5-1	TRBJ2-2	16	CASSLTGDWNTGELFF	TGCGCCAGCAGCTTGACAGGGGACTGGAACACCGGGGAGCTGTTTTTT
NA	TRBV19	TRBJ1-3	14	CASSIPSSGNTIYF	TGTGCCAGTAGTATCCCGAGCTCTGGAAACACCATATATTTT
TRBD1	TRBV6-5	TRBJ1-2	13	CASTGTDNYGYTF	TGTGCCTCCACCGGGACAGATAACTATGGCTACACCTTC
TRBD2	TRBV3-1/TRBV3-2	TRBJ2-3	15	CASSQLAGGTDTQYF	TGTGCCAGCAGCCAACTAGCGGGGGGCACAGATACGCAGTATTTT
NA	TRBV3-1/TRBV3-2	TRBJ1-1	12	CASSQERTEAFF	TGTGCCAGCAGCCAAGAGCGCACTGAAGCTTTCTTT
TRBD2	TRBV9	TRBJ2-1	16	CASSVGGTSFSNEQFF	TGTGCCAGCAGCGTAGGGGGGACTAGCTTTTCCAATGAGCAGTTCTTC
TRBD1	TRBV20-1	TRBJ2-1	11	CSAPDRDEQFF	TGCAGTGCTCCCGACAGGGATGAGCAGTTCTTC
NA	TRBV7-9	TRBJ1-5	15	CASSLAESNNQPQHF	TGTGCCAGCAGCTTAGCAGAGAGCAACAATCAGCCCCAGCATTTT
TRBD2	TRBV6-5	TRBJ2-7	16	CASSYSVAGEPYEQYF	TGTGCCAGCAGTTACTCAGTAGCGGGAGAACCCTACGAGCAGTACTTC